This paragraph covers one T cell receptor (beta chain) sequence. Looked up from germline, CDR1 is MNHEY and CDR2 is SMNVEV (reference sequence). This CDR3 contains 16 residues. V was pared by 2 bases and J by 7 bases, with 20 bases between. The repertoire was sequenced with immunoSEQ multiplex PCR; TCRdb's copy has only in-frame clones and lacks some. The sample consists of 200,000 to 250,000 clones, approximately 85% of them appearing once. These data come from a study of blood T cell repertoires in COVID-19. The sequenced sample consisted of peripheral blood. V and J are TRBV27 and TRBJ1-2, with D perhaps TRBD1 (6 bases). The sequence came from a woman in her sixties or seventies with COVID-19, enrolled during active disease. CDR3 bases: TGTGCCAGCAGTTTAAGAGGACAGCCTTGGGTTAGTGGCTACACCTTC. This sequence encodes CASSLRGQPWVSGYTF.